Below, 14 T cell receptor beta chains from the same sample are listed, as sequenced in a study of T cell responses to AZD1222 COVID-19 vaccine. The repertoire was sequenced with immunoSEQ multiplex PCR; TCRdb's copy has only in-frame clones and lacks some. The table includes roughly 110,000 clones, approximately 92% detected once. The sequences come from peripheral blood, collected 28 days after the second AZD1222 dose. The source is an adult who received the AZD1222 COVID-19 vaccine.

The chain recombines TRBV12-3 or TRBV12-4 with TRBJ1-1; 7 nucleotides agree with TRBD1. This CDR3 has 13 amino acids. J was trimmed by 8 bases and V by 7 bases; bases with no gene match: 10. The CDR3 reads CASTLRGVREAFF. CDR3 coding DNA: TGTGCCAGCACCCTCAGGGGGGTCAGGGAAGCTTTCTTT.

The chain employs TRBV5-6 and TRBJ1-6; 8 positions match TRBD1. Germline CDR1 SGHDT, CDR2 YYEEEE. This CDR3 spans 17 amino acids. With V trimmed by 4 bases and J by 9 bases, 15 bases remained unmatched. The CDR3 nucleotides read TGTGCCAGCAGCGCTCGACAGGGGTGGGTAAGCGGTTCACCCCTCCACTTT. This sequence encodes CASSARQGWVSGSPLHF.

The chain carries TRBV10-3 and TRBJ1-2; D is unresolved. Germline CDR1 and CDR2: ENHRY and SYGVKD. V gave up 3 bases and J gave up 1 base, with 9 bases separating them. This CDR3 is 14 amino acids long. For the CDR3, the DNA is TGTGCCATCAGTGATGGAGGGAGTAACTATGGCTACACCTTC. Its translation: CAISDGGSNYGYTF.

Note on this clone: Other nucleotide sequences in the sample specify the same CDR3. The rearrangement uses TRBV19 and TRBJ1-5, with 8 bases identical to TRBD1. Germline CDR1 is LNHDA and CDR2 is SQIVND (reference sequence). This CDR3 has 21 residues. CDR3 loop: CAIIIYLPRQGMSRTGQPQHF. The CDR3 bases are TGTGCAATTATTATATATTTACCACGACAGGGGATGTCGAGGACGGGTCAGCCCCAGCATTTT.

The chain has TRBV5-5 and TRBJ1-6; 7 bases match TRBD1. After removal of 4 bases from V and 7 bases from J, the junction contained 8 bases not matched to a gene. The germline V gene encodes CDR1 SGHKS and CDR2 YYEKEE (reference sequence). The CDR3 is 15 amino acids. CDR3 DNA sequence: TGTGCCAGCAGCGGAACCCAGGGGGTCAATTCACCCCTCCACTTT. As protein: CASSGTQGVNSPLHF.

This chain uses TRBV7-2 with TRBJ2-7; tentative D call: TRBD1 (6 bases). The CDR3 contains 13 residues. The germline gives CDR1 SGHTA, CDR2 FQGNSA. V lost 10 bases and J lost 1, with 14 bases in between. This chain's CDR3 is CAITRGPSYEQYF. In DNA, the CDR3 is TGTGCCATTACCAGGGGTCCATCCTACGAGCAGTACTTC. The whole variable domain, remainder taken from reference TRBV7-2 and TRBJ2-7, is GAGVSQSPSNKVTEKGKDVELRCDPISGHTALYWYRQSLGQGLEFLIYFQGNSAPDKSGLPSDRFSAERTGGSVSTLTIQRTQQEDSAVYLCAITRGPSYEQYFGPGTRLTVT.

This clone has a handful of counts. V usage is TRBV2 and J usage is TRBJ2-5, with D perhaps TRBD1 or TRBD2 (5 bases each). The V gene's germline CDR1 is SNHLY and CDR2 FYNNEI. The CDR3 totals 12 residues. Trimming took off 5 bases at V and 5 bases at J, with 9 bases between the two ends. As DNA, the CDR3 is TGTGCCAGCAGTTCCGGGGCTGAGACCCAGTACTTC. Its protein is CASSSGAETQYF.

The genes are TRBV18 and TRBJ2-1, with D possibly being TRBD2 (6 bases). CDR1 is KGHSH and CDR2 is LQKENI in the germline V gene. Between the trimmed V and J ends, which lost 2 bases and 6 bases, there was a span of 8 bases. The CDR3 is made up of 13 amino acids. Here the CDR3 reads CASSPTRGNEQFF. The CDR3 DNA reads TGTGCCAGCTCACCAACGCGGGGCAATGAGCAGTTCTTC.

Worth noting for this clone: Additional DNA sequences in this sample encode the identical CDR3. The chain recombines TRBV6-5 with TRBJ1-1; D gene ambiguous. Germline-derived CDR1 and CDR2 are MNHEY and SVGAGI. V was trimmed by 0 bases and J by 1 base, leaving 6 bases between them. The CDR3 totals 14 residues. CDR3 sequence (DNA): TGTGCCAGCAGTTACTCAGGTAAGAACACTGAAGCTTTCTTT. Translated: CASSYSGKNTEAFF.

The V call is TRBV20-1, the J call TRBJ1-3; D perhaps matches TRBD1 (5 bases). V dropped 3 bases and J dropped 2 bases, with 8 bases sitting between them. This CDR3 spans 13 amino acids. Germline V gives CDR1 DFQATT, CDR2 SNEGSKA (reference sequence). The CDR3, as DNA: TGCAGTGCTAGTGGGGGAACTGGAAACACCATATATTTT. Protein: CSASGGTGNTIYF.

The chain links TRBV11-2 to TRBJ1-6; D is ambiguous. The V end lost 3 bases, the J end lost 7 bases, and 25 bases lay between the germline ends. The CDR3 sequence is 19 residues long. From germline, CDR1 is SGHAT and CDR2 FQNNGV. Here the CDR3 DNA reads TGTGCCAGCAGCTTCATGGGGAAGGGCTCCCGACAAGTAAATTCACCCCTCCACTTT. This translates into CASSFMGKGSRQVNSPLHF.

The genes are TRBV5-5 and TRBJ1-1, with TRBD1 identical over 7 bases. V was clipped by 3 bases and J by 6 bases; unmatched bases: 5. CDR1 is SGHKS, CDR2 YYEKEE, per germline (reference sequence). There are 13 residues in the CDR3. CDR3 amino acids: CASSSTGFAEAFF. Written as DNA, the CDR3 is TGTGCCAGCAGCTCGACAGGGTTTGCTGAAGCTTTCTTT. Full variable domain (outside the CDR3, taken from reference TRBV5-5 and TRBJ1-1): DAGVTQSPTHLIKTRGQQVTLRCSPISGHKSVSWYQQVLGQGPQFIFQYYEKEERGRGNFPDRFSARQFPNYSSELNVNALLLGDSALYLCASSSTGFAEAFFGQGTRLTVV.

The chain combines TRBV6-6 with TRBJ1-2; D remains unclear. There are 14 residues in the CDR3. The germline V and J ends were trimmed by 0 bases and 6 bases, with 11 bases remaining between them. CDR1 MNHNY and CDR2 SVGAGI come from the germline V gene (reference sequence). CDR3 in amino acids: CASSYSGGRDGYTF. The DNA for the CDR3 is TGTGCCAGCAGTTACTCTGGCGGGAGGGATGGCTACACCTTC.

The V call is TRBV4-3, the J call TRBJ2-1, with TRBD2 as a possible D gene (5 bases). Germline CDR1 reads LGHNA; CDR2 reads YSLEER. CDR3 length: 13 amino acids. Between the trimmed V and J ends, which lost 4 bases and 9 bases, there was a span of 13 bases. The CDR3 coding sequence is TGCGCCAGCAGCCCAGCTCGGGGTAGTGAGCAGTTCTTC. Amino acid sequence: CASSPARGSEQFF.